The entry that follows covers one TCR beta chain sequence. In germline, CDR1 is SEHNR, CDR2 FQNEAQ (reference sequence). Trimming at V came to 4 bases and at J to 7 bases, leaving 10 bases not matched to a gene. The CDR3 length is 15 residues. This sample was taken from a study of cytomegalovirus exposure and HLA in healthy donors. Study-wide context: The 550 to 800 first-cohort repertoires and the approximately 130 validation repertoires shared the same platform, a later analysis reported.

Clones were read by immunoSEQ multiplex PCR, and TCRdb kept only the in-frame ones, dropping some. The data show hundreds of thousands of clones, 86% seen once. The chain has TRBV7-9 and TRBJ2-7; 10 positions agree with TRBD1. This receptor was obtained from a woman in her late teens or twenties in good health and CMV-seronegative. The sequencing input was PBMCs. The CDR3 loop reads CASSSSGTGANEQYF. Written as DNA, the CDR3 is TGTGCCAGCAGCTCGTCCGGGACAGGGGCTAATGAGCAGTACTTC.